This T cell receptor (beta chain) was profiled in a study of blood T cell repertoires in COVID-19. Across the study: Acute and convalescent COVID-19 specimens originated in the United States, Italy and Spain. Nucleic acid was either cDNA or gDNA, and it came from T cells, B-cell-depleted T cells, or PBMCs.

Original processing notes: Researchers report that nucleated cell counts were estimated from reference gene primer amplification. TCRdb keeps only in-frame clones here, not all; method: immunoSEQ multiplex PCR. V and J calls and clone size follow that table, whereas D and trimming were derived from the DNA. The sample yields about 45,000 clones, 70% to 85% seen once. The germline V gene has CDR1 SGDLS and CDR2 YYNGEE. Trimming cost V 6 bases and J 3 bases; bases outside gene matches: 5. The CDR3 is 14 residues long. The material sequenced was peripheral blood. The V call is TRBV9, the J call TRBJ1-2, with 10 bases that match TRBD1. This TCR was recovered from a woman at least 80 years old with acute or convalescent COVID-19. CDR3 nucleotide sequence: TGTGCCAGCACCCGGGACAGGGGAGACTATGGCTACACCTTC. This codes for CASTRDRGDYGYTF.